This TCR beta chain was profiled in a study of hypomethylating agent response in myelodysplastic syndrome. About the research overall: With a mean age of 72.2 +/- 6.3 years, patients were most commonly cytogenetically diploid.

As to this clone: Antigen specificity is unknown.

Sequencing was performed with immunoSEQ multiplex PCR; in TCRdb, only in-frame clones are kept and a portion is missing. The sample holds several thousand clones; approximately 86% are singletons and the top ten take approximately 15%. General study results and limits: Control donors' ages did not match those of MDS patients. Across all patients and within response groups, hypomethylating treatment left richness, diversity and clonality without significant change.

Trimming took 2 bases from V and 6 from J, leaving 8 bases between them. In germline, CDR1 is LGHNT, CDR2 FRNRAP. The CDR3 consists of 12 residues. The receptor was isolated from a human donor with myelodysplastic syndrome. This chain uses TRBV12-5 with TRBJ2-7, with unresolved D. Sequences were derived from bone marrow, sampled before or after starting hypomethylating agent treatment for myelodysplastic syndrome (not recorded which). CDR3: CASGLNVREQYF. In nucleotides, the CDR3 is TGTGCTAGTGGTTTGAACGTTCGCGAGCAGTACTTC.